This TCR beta chain was documented in a study of tumor and adjacent non-tumor tissue in lung cancer. Study as a whole: Patients comprised roughly 12 adenocarcinoma, a couple of squamous cell carcinoma and 1 small cell lung cancer. The patients, around 11 men and about five women, were about 30 to 85 with stage I to III disease. Overall study findings and caveats: Compared with tumor, normal lung showed significantly lower TCR diversity.

RNA was extracted from bulk tissue without any cell sorting. A modified ARM-PCR protocol with three rounds of nested PCR amplified TCRbeta. In TCRdb, the multiplex PCR reads were re-called with MiXCR into one record per CDR3 protein. This table holds tens of thousands of distinct CDR3 sequences, roughly three fifths found once. Concerning this clonotype itself: Its specificity is unknown. The junction does not match germline at one end; this may be a read error.

The receptor was derived from a man between 45 and 60 years old with non-small cell lung cancer. The sample consisted of lung tumor tissue.

CDR3 in amino acids: CCASCGIQETQYF. CDR3 DNA sequence: TGCTGTGCTAGTTGCGGGATCCAAGAGACCCAGTACTTC. The rearrangement uses TRBV20-1 and TRBJ2-5, with a tentative D call TRBD2 (6 bases). Germline-derived CDR1 and CDR2 are DFQATT and SNEGSKA (reference sequence). The CDR3 extends over 13 amino acids.